This T cell receptor (beta chain) was observed in a study of vaccination and CD4 T cells after COVID-19. For the study at large: Investigators stimulated cells with overlapping spike peptides drawn from SARS-CoV-2, HCoV-NL63, HCoV-OC43 and HCoV-229E.

An Oncomine TCR Beta short-read assay was used to sequence the DNA from cultured CD4+ T cells. TCRdb used MiXCR to reprocess the PCR reads, holding one entry per CDR3 protein. The table records fewer than 20,000 distinct CDR3 sequences, around three quarters of them present only once. V was pared by 3 bases and J by 4 bases, with 5 bases of the junction left unmatched. Germline CDR1 and CDR2: SGHTA and FQGNSA. The CDR3 spans 15 residues. As concerns this clonotype: Its antigen is currently unknown.

Treatment indicated: roughly 11-day PBMC culture with coronavirus spike peptide pools or control peptides (ViraFEST assay). The chain carries TRBV7-2 and TRBJ2-2; 7 bases align to TRBD1. Sequenced material: CD4+ T cells from blood, cultured in vitro. This TCR was recovered from a human donor who had recovered from COVID-19. CDR3: CASSFGQVGTGELFF. CDR3 coding DNA: TGTGCCAGCAGCTTCGGACAGGTGGGCACCGGGGAGCTGTTTTTT.